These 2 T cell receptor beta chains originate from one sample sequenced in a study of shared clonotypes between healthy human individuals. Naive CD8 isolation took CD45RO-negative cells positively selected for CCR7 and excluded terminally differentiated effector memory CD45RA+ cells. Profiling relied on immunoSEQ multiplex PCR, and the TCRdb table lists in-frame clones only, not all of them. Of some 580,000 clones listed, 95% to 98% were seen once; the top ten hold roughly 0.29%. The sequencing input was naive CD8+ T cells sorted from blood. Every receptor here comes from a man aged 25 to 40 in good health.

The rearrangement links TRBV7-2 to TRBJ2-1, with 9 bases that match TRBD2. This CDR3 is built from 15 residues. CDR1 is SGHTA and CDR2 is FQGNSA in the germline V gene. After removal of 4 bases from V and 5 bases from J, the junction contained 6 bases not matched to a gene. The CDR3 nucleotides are TGTGCCAGCAGCTATTTAGCGGGAGCAAACAATGAGCAGTTCTTC. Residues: CASSYLAGANNEQFF.

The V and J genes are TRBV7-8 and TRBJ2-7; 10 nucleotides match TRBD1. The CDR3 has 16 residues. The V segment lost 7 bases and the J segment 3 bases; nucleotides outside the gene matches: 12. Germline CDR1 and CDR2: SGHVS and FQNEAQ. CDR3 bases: TGTGCCAGCACAGTGACAGGGGGCTACGAAATCTACGAGCAGTACTTC. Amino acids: CASTVTGGYEIYEQYF.